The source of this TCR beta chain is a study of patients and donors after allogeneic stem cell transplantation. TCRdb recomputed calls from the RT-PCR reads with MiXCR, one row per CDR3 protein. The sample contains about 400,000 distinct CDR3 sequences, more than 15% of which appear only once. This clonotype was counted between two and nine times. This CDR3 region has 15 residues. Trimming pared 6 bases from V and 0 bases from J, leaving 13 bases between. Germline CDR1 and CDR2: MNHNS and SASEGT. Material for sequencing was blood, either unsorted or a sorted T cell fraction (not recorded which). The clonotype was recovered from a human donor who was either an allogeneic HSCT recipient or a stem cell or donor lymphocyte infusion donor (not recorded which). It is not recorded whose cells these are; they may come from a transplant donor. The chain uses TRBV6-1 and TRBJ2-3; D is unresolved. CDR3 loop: CASSFRWSSTDTQYF. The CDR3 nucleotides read TGTGCCAGCAGCTTCCGGTGGTCTAGCACAGATACGCAGTATTTT.